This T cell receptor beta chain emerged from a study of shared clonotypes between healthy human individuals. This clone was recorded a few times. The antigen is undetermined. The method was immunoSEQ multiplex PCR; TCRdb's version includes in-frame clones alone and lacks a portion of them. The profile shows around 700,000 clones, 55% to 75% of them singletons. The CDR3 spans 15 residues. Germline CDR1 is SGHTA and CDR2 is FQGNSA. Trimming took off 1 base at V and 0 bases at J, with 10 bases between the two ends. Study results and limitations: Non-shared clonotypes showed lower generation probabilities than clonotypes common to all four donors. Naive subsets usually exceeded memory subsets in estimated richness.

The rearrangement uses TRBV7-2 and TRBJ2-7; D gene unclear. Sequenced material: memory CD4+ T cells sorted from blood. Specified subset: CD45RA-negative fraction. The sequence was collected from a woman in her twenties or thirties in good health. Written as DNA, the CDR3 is TGTGCCAGCAGCTTAGTGGCAGGAAGCTCCTACGAGCAGTACTTC. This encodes CASSLVAGSSYEQYF.